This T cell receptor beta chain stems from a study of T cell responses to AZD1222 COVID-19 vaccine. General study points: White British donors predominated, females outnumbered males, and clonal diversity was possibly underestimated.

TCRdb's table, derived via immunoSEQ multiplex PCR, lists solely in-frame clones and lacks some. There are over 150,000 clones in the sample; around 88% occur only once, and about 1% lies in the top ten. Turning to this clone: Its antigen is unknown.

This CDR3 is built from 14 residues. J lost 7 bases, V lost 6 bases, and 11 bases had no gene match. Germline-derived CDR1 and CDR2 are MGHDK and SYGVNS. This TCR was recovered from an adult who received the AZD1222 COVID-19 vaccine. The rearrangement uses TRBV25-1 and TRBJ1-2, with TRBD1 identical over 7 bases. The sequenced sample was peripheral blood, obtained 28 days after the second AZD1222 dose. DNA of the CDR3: TGTGCCAGCAGGGAGACAGGGCCGGATAGTGGCTACACCTTC. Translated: CASRETGPDSGYTF.